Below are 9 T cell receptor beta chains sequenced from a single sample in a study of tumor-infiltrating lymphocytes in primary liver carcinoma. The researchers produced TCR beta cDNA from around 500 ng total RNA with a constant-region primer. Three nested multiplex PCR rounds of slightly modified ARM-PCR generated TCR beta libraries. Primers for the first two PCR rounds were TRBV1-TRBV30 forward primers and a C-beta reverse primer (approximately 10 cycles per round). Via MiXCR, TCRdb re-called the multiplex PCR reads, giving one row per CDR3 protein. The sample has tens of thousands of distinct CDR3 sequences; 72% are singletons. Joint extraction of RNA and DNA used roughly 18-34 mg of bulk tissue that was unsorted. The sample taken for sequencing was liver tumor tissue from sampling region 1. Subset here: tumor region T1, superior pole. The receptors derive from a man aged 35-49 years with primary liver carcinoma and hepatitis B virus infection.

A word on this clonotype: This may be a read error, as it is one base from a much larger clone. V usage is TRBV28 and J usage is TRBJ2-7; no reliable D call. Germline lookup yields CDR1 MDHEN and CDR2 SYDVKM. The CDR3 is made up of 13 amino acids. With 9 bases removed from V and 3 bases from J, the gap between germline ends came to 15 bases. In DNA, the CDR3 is TGTGCCAGGAGCCCACCGGGCCTCTACGAGCAGTACTTC. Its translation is CARSPPGLYEQYF. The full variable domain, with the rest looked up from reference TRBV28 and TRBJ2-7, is DVKVTQSSRYLVKRTGEKVFLECVQDMDHENMFWYRQDPGLGLRLIYFSYDVKMKEKGDIPEGYSVSREKKERFSLILESASTNQTSMYLCARSPPGLYEQYFGPGTRLTVT.

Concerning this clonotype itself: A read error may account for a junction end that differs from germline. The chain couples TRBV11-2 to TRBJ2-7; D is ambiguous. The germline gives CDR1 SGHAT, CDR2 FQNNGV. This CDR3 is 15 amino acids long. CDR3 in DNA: TGTGCCAGCAGGATATCTGTGGGAATATCCTACGAGCAATACTTC. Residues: CASRISVGISYEQYF.

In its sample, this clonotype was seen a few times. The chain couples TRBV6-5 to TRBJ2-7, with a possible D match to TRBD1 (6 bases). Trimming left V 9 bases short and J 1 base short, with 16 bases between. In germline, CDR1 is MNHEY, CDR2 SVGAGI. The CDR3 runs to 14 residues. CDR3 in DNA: TGTGCCAGTAGAAGGGGGACCTCATCCTACGAGCAGTACTTC. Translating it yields CASRRGTSSYEQYF.

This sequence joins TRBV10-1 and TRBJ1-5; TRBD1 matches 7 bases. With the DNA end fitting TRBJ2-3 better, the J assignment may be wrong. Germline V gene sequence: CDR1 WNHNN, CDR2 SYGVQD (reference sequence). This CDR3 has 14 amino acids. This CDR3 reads CASRRTGGNQPQYF. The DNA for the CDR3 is TGCGCCAGTCGTAGGACAGGTGGCAATCAGCCCCAGTATTTT.

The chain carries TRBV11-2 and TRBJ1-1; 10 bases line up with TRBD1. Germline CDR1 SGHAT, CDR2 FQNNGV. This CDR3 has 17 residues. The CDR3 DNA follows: TGTAACAGCAACCGTATGGGGGGACAGGGGTTCGGCACTGAAGCTTTCTTT. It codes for CNSNRMGGQGFGTEAFF. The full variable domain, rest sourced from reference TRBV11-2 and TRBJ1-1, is EAGVAQSPRYKIIEKRQSVAFWCNPISGHATLYWYQQILGQGPKLLIQFQNNGVVDDSQLPKDRFSAERLKGVDSTLKIQPAKLEDSAVYLCNSNRMGGQGFGTEAFFGQGTRLTVV.

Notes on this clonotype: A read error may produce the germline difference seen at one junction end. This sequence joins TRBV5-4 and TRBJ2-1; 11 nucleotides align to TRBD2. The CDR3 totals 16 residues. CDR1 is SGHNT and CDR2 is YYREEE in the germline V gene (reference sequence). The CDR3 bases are TGCGCCAGCAGGCCTGGCACTAGCGGGAGAGGCAATGAGCAATTCTTC. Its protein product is CASRPGTSGRGNEQFF.

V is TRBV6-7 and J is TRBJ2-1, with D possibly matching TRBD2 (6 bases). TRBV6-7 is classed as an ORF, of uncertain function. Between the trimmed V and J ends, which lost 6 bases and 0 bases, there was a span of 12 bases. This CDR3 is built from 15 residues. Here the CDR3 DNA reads TGTGCCAGCAGGGGGACTGTAACCTCCTACAATGAGCAGTTCTTC. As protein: CASRGTVTSYNEQFF.

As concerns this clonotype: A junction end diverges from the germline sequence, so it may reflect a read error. The CDR3 coding sequence is TGTGCCAACAGCTTGAAGGGCACGGCTGAAAAACTATTTTTT. It translates to CANSLKGTAEKLFF. The chain combines TRBV5-6 with TRBJ1-4; D is undetermined. Looked up from germline, CDR1 is SGHDT and CDR2 is YYEEEE. CDR3 length equals 14 residues.

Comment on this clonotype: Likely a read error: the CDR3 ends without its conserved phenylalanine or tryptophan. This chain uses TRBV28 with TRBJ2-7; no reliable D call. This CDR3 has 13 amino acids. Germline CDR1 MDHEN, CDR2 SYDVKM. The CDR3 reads CAISRQFVYVQYY. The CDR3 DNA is TGTGCCATCTCCCGCCAATTCGTCTACGTGCAGTACTAC.